The clone carrying this T cell receptor (beta chain) has a single count. Residents of about two dozen US areas, aged about 18 to 89 years, made up the participants. Participant-given clinical history determined each cohort assignment. Cohort 3 recovered donors had two negative PCRs, clearance, or symptom resolution. This table comes from immunoSEQ multiplex PCR, and its TCRdb copy is limited to in-frame clones, with some not included. The sample lists about 310,000 clones; around 85% were seen once. Germline V CDR1 and CDR2: SGDLS, YYNGEE. Trimming cost V 3 bases and J 7 bases, with 16 bases left between them. This CDR3 contains 15 residues. This sample is part of a study of blood T cell repertoires in COVID-19. Across the whole study: There were acute and convalescent COVID-19 samples, and they came from the United States, Italy and Spain.

The J gene is TRBJ1-4, the V gene TRBV9, with a tentative D call TRBD1 (6 bases). The sequencing sample was made of PBMCs or T cells enriched from blood (not recorded which). This TCR was sampled from a man aged 30 to 45 who had recovered from COVID-19. CDR3 in DNA: TGTGCCAGCAGCGAAAGCGGGACATCCACTGAAAAACTGTTTTTT. As protein: CASSESGTSTEKLFF. Full variable domain (outside the CDR3, taken from reference TRBV9 and TRBJ1-4): DSGVTQTPKHLITATGQRVTLRCSPRSGDLSVYWYQQSLDQGLQFLIQYYNGEERAKGNILERFSAQQFPDLHSELNLSSLELGDSALYFCASSESGTSTEKLFFGSGTQLSVL.